This T cell receptor beta chain was documented in a study of blood T cells in healthy people across ages. About the research overall: Capture by template switching was about one barcoded beta molecule per two T cells. Study-level results: It was the long-lived donors that had more naive CD4+ cells and higher diversity than aged donors.

Trimming pared 1 base from V and 5 bases from J, leaving 14 bases between. Germline-derived CDR1 and CDR2 are SGHVS and FNYEAQ. This CDR3 has 15 amino acids. About this clonotype itself: No antigen is known for it.

Together with a sample-barcoded 5' primer, a J-beta primer mix was included in a second PCR lasting about 7 to 12 cycles. One entry per CDR3 protein, called by TCRdb with MiXCR from the 5' RACE reads. Counted here are about 1 million distinct CDR3 sequences, roughly 24% occurring once; the ten biggest clones make up around 0.7%. This sample also appeared in a second study, on T cells of mothers and their children.

Sequenced input: blood. The chain combines TRBV7-6 with TRBJ2-5; no firm D call. This receptor was taken from a girl aged 2 to 10 in good health. CDR3 bases: TGTGCCAGCAGCTTAGGTCCAGGTCATATGGAGACCCAGTACTTC. This encodes CASSLGPGHMETQYF.